Following are 15 T cell receptor beta chains from one sample sequenced in a study of blood T cell repertoires in COVID-19. Generated by immunoSEQ multiplex PCR, the TCRdb table keeps only in-frame clones and is missing some. The sample yields around 160,000 clones, over 85% seen once. Source material: peripheral blood. These receptors originate from a woman aged 55-70 years with COVID-19, enrolled during active disease.

About this clone: This specimen includes other DNA sequences encoding the same CDR3. The gene calls are TRBV6-5 and TRBJ1-2; 7 nucleotides match TRBD1. V shed 6 bases, J shed 0 bases, and the junction held 4 bases outside the gene matches. Germline values: CDR1 MNHEY, CDR2 SVGAGI. This CDR3 has 14 amino acids. The CDR3 loop is CASSRDRANYGYTF. The CDR3 nucleotides read TGTGCCAGCAGCCGGGACAGAGCTAACTATGGCTACACCTTC.

The chain joins TRBV7-2 to TRBJ2-3; D is possibly TRBD1 (6 bases). Trimming left V 5 bases short and J 0 bases short, with 15 bases between. The germline CDR1 and CDR2 sequences are SGHTA and FQGNSA. The CDR3 totals 16 residues. CDR3 nucleotide sequence: TGTGCCAGCAGCGGAGCCGGGACACCAAGCACAGATACGCAGTATTTT. Amino acid sequence: CASSGAGTPSTDTQYF.

This sequence joins TRBV3-1 (or the pseudogene TRBV3-2) and TRBJ1-1, with 8 bases that match TRBD1. The CDR3 covers 14 residues. Germline V CDR1 and CDR2: LGHDT, YNNKEL (reference sequence). V gave up 2 bases and J gave up 6 bases; unmatched junction bases: 5. The CDR3 here is CASSQSDRGSEAFF. CDR3 DNA: TGTGCCAGCAGCCAATCCGACAGGGGTTCTGAAGCTTTCTTT.

The V gene is TRBV18, the J gene TRBJ1-2; TRBD1 matches at 8 bases. Germline CDR1 and CDR2: KGHSH and LQKENI. V shed 4 bases, J shed 4 bases, and the junction held 11 bases outside the gene matches. The CDR3 runs to 16 residues. DNA of the CDR3: TGTGCCAGCTCACTGAGTCTCAGGGGGCGCCCCTATGGCTACACCTTC. This encodes CASSLSLRGRPYGYTF.

This rearrangement joins TRBV7-2 to TRBJ2-3, with TRBD2 as a possible D gene (6 bases). Trimming cost V 5 bases and J 0 bases, with 12 bases left between them. This CDR3 comprises 15 residues. Germline V CDR1 and CDR2: SGHTA, FQGNSA. The CDR3 DNA reads TGTGCCAGCAGCAAACGGGGGACTAGCACAGATACGCAGTATTTT. Residues: CASSKRGTSTDTQYF.

The V call is TRBV9, the J call TRBJ2-1; 11 bases match TRBD2. V lost 4 bases to trimming and J lost 7 bases; unmatched junction nucleotides: 10. The germline V gene encodes CDR1 SGDLS and CDR2 YYNGEE. The CDR3 is 16 residues long. The CDR3 sequence: CASSKYSGGARNEQFF. CDR3 DNA: TGTGCCAGCAGCAAGTATAGCGGGGGGGCCCGAAATGAGCAGTTCTTC.

The chain recombines TRBV19 with TRBJ2-1; 8 nucleotides agree with TRBD2. J lost 9 bases, V lost 4 bases, and 11 bases had no gene match. This CDR3 spans 15 amino acids. Looked up from germline, CDR1 is LNHDA and CDR2 is SQIVND (reference sequence). The CDR3 protein is CASSTGLGAPAEQFF. The CDR3, as DNA: TGTGCCAGTAGTACGGGACTAGGAGCTCCCGCTGAGCAGTTCTTC.

The chain carries TRBV5-1 and TRBJ2-7; TRBD2 matches at 13 bases. This CDR3 region has 13 residues. CDR1 and CDR2 (germline): SGHRS, YFSETQ. Trimming cost V 8 bases and J 5 bases; bases outside gene matches: 4. CDR3 amino acids: CASRTSGGHEQYF. CDR3 DNA sequence: TGCGCCAGTCGGACTAGCGGGGGCCACGAGCAGTACTTC. Full variable domain (missing parts from reference TRBV5-1 and TRBJ2-7): KAGVTQTPRYLIKTRGQQVTLSCSPISGHRSVSWYQQTPGQGLQFLFEYFSETQRNKGNFPGRFSGRQFSNSRSEMNVSTLELGDSALYLCASRTSGGHEQYFGPGTRLTVT.

The chain recombines TRBV3-1 (or the pseudogene TRBV3-2) with TRBJ2-5; D is perhaps TRBD2 (6 bases). CDR1 and CDR2 from the germline V gene are LGHDT and YNNKEL (reference sequence). Trimming left V 2 bases short and J 0 bases short, with 7 bases between. CDR3 length equals 14 residues. CDR3 sequence reads: CASSQWEDQETQYF. Here the CDR3 DNA reads TGTGCCAGCAGCCAATGGGAGGACCAAGAGACCCAGTACTTC.

The CDR3 DNA reads TGTGCCAGCAGCTTAGCGGGGGACTCCTACGAGCAGTACTTC. Amino acids: CASSLAGDSYEQYF. The chain carries TRBV5-6 and TRBJ2-7; 8 bases agree with TRBD2. The CDR3 loop spans 14 amino acids. CDR1 is SGHDT and CDR2 is YYEEEE in the germline V gene. V lost 2 bases to trimming and J lost 0 bases; unmatched junction nucleotides: 1.

This clone was observed many times. The chain combines TRBV27 with TRBJ2-4; the match to TRBD2 covers 11 bases. This CDR3 contains 18 residues. J gave up 3 bases and V 6 bases, and 13 bases lay outside the gene matches. The germline V gene has CDR1 MNHEY and CDR2 SMNVEV (reference sequence). This CDR3 is CASSQLAGAPNGKNIQYF. Written as DNA, the CDR3 is TGTGCCAGCAGCCAACTAGCGGGGGCCCCCAATGGCAAAAACATTCAGTACTTC.

The chain uses TRBV9 and TRBJ1-6; weak D call: TRBD1 (5 bases). Germline-derived CDR1 and CDR2 are SGDLS and YYNGEE. The V end lost 0 bases, the J end lost 6 bases, and 19 bases lay between the germline ends. The CDR3 is 18 residues long. CDR3: CASSVGGAGRTFNSPLHF. CDR3 nucleotides: TGTGCCAGCAGCGTAGGTGGGGCTGGTAGGACGTTTAATTCACCCCTCCACTTT.

The gene calls are TRBV7-2 and TRBJ2-7, with a tentative D call TRBD2 (6 bases). The CDR3 extends over 18 amino acids. Germline V CDR1 and CDR2: SGHTA, FQGNSA. V was shortened by 5 bases and J by 5 bases, with 28 bases between the two germline ends. This chain's CDR3 is CASSPHLFRDSQYNEQYF. As DNA, the CDR3 is TGTGCCAGCAGCCCCCACCTTTTCCGGGACTCCCAATATAACGAGCAGTACTTC.

The CDR3 nucleotides are TGTGCCAGCAGCGTAGGGTCAGGGGCAGGAAACACCATATATTTT. It codes for CASSVGSGAGNTIYF. The gene calls are TRBV9 and TRBJ1-3, with D possibly being TRBD1 (6 bases). Germline CDR1 is SGDLS and CDR2 is YYNGEE. The CDR3 is made up of 15 amino acids. Trimming removed 0 bases from V and 4 bases from J, with 11 bases in between. Filled out from reference TRBV9 and TRBJ1-3, the complete variable domain reads DSGVTQTPKHLITATGQRVTLRCSPRSGDLSVYWYQQSLDQGLQFLIQYYNGEERAKGNILERFSAQQFPDLHSELNLSSLELGDSALYFCASSVGSGAGNTIYFGEGSWLTVV.

The rearrangement links TRBV5-5 to TRBJ1-4; D perhaps matches TRBD1 (6 bases). Germline V CDR1 and CDR2: SGHKS, YYEKEE (reference sequence). This CDR3 has 16 residues. V was pared by 5 bases and J by 5 bases, with 19 bases between. Here the CDR3 reads CASRLTFKGVNEKLFF. The CDR3, as DNA: TGTGCCAGCAGGCTAACCTTCAAGGGGGTGAATGAAAAACTGTTTTTT.